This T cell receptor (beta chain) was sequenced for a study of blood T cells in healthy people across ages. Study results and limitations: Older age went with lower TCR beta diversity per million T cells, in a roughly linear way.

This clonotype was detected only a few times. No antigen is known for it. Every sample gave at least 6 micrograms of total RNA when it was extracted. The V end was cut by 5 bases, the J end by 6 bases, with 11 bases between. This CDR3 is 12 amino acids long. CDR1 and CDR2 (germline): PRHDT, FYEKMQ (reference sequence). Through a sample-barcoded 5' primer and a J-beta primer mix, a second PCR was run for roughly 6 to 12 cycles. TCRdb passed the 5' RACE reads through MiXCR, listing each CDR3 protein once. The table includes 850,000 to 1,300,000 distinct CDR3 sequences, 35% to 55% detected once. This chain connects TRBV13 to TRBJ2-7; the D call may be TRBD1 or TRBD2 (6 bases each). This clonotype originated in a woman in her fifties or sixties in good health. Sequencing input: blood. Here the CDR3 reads CASSKGGSEQYF. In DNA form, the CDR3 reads TGTGCCAGCAGCAAAGGGGGGAGCGAGCAGTACTTC. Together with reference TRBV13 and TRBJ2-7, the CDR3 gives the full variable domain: AAGVIQSPRHLIKEKRETATLKCYPIPRHDTVYWYQQGPGQDPQFLISFYEKMQSDKGSIPDRFSAQQFSDYHSELNMSSLELGDSALYFCASSKGGSEQYFGPGTRLTVT.